These T cell receptor beta chains were read from a single sample in a study of shared clonotypes between healthy human individuals. TCRdb's copy holds only in-frame clones and misses some; the assay was immunoSEQ multiplex PCR. The repertoire has approximately 600,000 clones, 85% to 95% of them found once; the top ten carry over 0.095%. The sequenced material came from naive CD8+ T cells sorted from blood. The source is a woman aged 25 to 39 in good health. CDR3s include the opening cysteine and the closing phenylalanine or tryptophan.

j_call: TRBJ2-7; v_call: TRBV6-1; cdr3_aa: CASSGGLAPSSYEQYF
j_call: TRBJ2-7; v_call: TRBV30; cdr3_aa: CAWSVSNRDYEQYF
j_call: TRBJ2-2; v_call: TRBV27; cdr3_aa: CASSSLEDRVNTGELFF
j_call: TRBJ2-7; v_call: TRBV27; cdr3_aa: CASSNLFLGYEQYF
j_call: TRBJ1-2; v_call: TRBV29-1; cdr3_aa: CSVDPTGQGLYGYTF
j_call: TRBJ2-7; v_call: TRBV28; cdr3_aa: CASSLNPGVAYEQYF
j_call: TRBJ2-7; v_call: TRBV4-1; cdr3_aa: CASSQDGGMGDEQYF
j_call: TRBJ1-4; v_call: TRBV27; cdr3_aa: CASQVGDATNEKLFF
j_call: TRBJ2-1; v_call: TRBV7-8; cdr3_aa: CASSLALGGIGSWGNEQFF
j_call: TRBJ2-7; v_call: TRBV28; cdr3_aa: CASSFLEVNEQYF
j_call: TRBJ1-2; v_call: TRBV6-1; cdr3_aa: CASSEGTHNYGYTF
j_call: TRBJ2-7; v_call: TRBV6-5; cdr3_aa: CASSADQYEQYF
j_call: TRBJ2-3; v_call: TRBV27; cdr3_aa: CASSTGTSGRDTQYF
j_call: TRBJ2-2; v_call: TRBV2; cdr3_aa: CANRGENTGELFF
j_call: TRBJ2-5; v_call: TRBV28; cdr3_aa: CASSSRLEQETQYF
j_call: TRBJ2-3; v_call: TRBV30; cdr3_aa: CAWSVLDPDTQYF
j_call: TRBJ2-1; v_call: TRBV5-4; cdr3_aa: CASSLPETSGRGGEFF
j_call: NA; v_call: TRBV5-6; cdr3_aa: CASSLGDEGGGNEQYF
j_call: TRBJ2-7; v_call: TRBV2; cdr3_aa: CASREAGTATYEQYF
j_call: TRBJ2-7; v_call: TRBV19; cdr3_aa: CASSWGSGGSYEQYF
j_call: TRBJ1-2; v_call: TRBV13; cdr3_aa: CASSFDDSWYGYTF
j_call: TRBJ1-1; v_call: TRBV7-3; cdr3_aa: CASSPQGEGGTEAFF
j_call: TRBJ2-3; v_call: TRBV7-8; cdr3_aa: CASIPGQGAVDTDTQYF
j_call: TRBJ2-7; v_call: TRBV5-6; cdr3_aa: CASSLGGAGTDYF
j_call: TRBJ2-1; v_call: TRBV7-6; cdr3_aa: CASSSDRGAASGYNEQFF
j_call: TRBJ2-7; v_call: TRBV6-1; cdr3_aa: CASSEYLPGLEQYF
j_call: TRBJ2-3; v_call: TRBV6-5; cdr3_aa: CASSYSGTVADTQYF
j_call: TRBJ1-5; v_call: TRBV7-2; cdr3_aa: CASSVQGARSNQPQHF
j_call: TRBJ2-7; v_call: TRBV5-4; cdr3_aa: CASSGTSGEQYF
j_call: TRBJ1-4; v_call: TRBV7-9; cdr3_aa: CASSLADEKLFF
j_call: TRBJ2-1; v_call: TRBV5-6; cdr3_aa: CASSLELAAAYNEQFF
j_call: TRBJ2-7; v_call: TRBV2; cdr3_aa: CASSEIPPTYEQYF